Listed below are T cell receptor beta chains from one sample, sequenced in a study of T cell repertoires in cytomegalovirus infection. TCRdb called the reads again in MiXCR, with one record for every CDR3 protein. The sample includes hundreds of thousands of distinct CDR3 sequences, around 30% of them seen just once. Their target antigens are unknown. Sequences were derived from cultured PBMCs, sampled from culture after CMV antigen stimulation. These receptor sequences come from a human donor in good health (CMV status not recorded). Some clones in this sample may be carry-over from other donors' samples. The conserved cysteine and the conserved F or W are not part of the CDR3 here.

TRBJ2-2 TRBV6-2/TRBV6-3 ASSYPQGRGELF
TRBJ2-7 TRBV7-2 ASSPSGRSSYEQY
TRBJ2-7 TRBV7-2 ASSFQTGDTYEQY
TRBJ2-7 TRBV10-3 AISESYTYEQY
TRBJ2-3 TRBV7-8 ASSPKDQNTDTQY
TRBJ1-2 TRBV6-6 ASSYERNGYT
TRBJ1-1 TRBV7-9 ASSPKLTGMPQAF
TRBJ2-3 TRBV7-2 ASSLPRGGGDTQY
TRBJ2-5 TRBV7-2 ASSPAQGGETQY
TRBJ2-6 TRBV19 ASSIPFGSGANVLT